This T cell receptor (beta chain) was sequenced in a study of cytotoxic CD8 clonotypes in ibrutinib-treated CLL. The trim removed 3 bases at V and 6 bases at J, leaving 7 bases unmatched. This CDR3 contains 16 residues. Germline V gene sequence: CDR1 SGHNT, CDR2 YYREEE (reference sequence). Depth targeted 1 in 200,000 to 1 in 1 million T cells, averaging roughly 9.3x coverage per clonotype. The assay was immunoSEQ multiplex PCR, and TCRdb's table has in-frame clones only and misses some. The repertoire holds around 310,000 clones, roughly 80% seen once, with roughly 6.3% in the top ten. The J gene is TRBJ2-7, the V gene TRBV5-4; 15 nucleotides match TRBD2. The sequence came from a human donor with chronic lymphocytic leukemia. This sample comprised PBMCs, obtained before ibrutinib treatment. The CDR3 bases are TGTGCCAGCAGCTCGGAGCCGGGACTAGCGGGAGGCGAGCAGTACTTC. This sequence encodes CASSSEPGLAGGEQYF.